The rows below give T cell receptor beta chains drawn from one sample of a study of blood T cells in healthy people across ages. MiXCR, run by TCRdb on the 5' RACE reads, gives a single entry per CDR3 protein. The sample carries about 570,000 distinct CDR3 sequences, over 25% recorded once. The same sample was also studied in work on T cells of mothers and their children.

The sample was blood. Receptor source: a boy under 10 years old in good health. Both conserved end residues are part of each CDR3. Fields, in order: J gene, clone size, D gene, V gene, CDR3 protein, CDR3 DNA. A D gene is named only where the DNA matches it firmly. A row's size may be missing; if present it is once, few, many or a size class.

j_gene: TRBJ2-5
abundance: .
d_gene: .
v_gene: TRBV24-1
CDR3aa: CATSDFSYQQYF
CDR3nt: TGTGCCACCAGTGATTTCTCCTACCAGCAGTACTTC

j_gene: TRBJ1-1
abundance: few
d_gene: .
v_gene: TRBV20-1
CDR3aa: CSARDRVGTEAFF
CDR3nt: TGCAGTGCTAGAGATAGGGTGGGGACTGAAGCTTTCTTT

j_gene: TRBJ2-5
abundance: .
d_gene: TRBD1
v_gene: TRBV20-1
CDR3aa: CSAPFTFGQAWGIETQYF
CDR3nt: TGCAGTGCTCCCTTCACTTTCGGACAGGCCTGGGGGATAGAGACCCAGTACTTC

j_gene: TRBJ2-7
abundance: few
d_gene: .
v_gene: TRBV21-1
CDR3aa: CASSKVWGTGPPYEQYF
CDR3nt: TGTGCCAGCAGCAAAGTTTGGGGGACAGGTCCTCCCTACGAGCAGTACTTC

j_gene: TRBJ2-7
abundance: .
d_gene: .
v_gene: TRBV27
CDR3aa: CASRLRDSPSYEQYF
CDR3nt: TGTGCCAGCAGACTGCGGGACTCACCCTCCTACGAGCAGTACTTC

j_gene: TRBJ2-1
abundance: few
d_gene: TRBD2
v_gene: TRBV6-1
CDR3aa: CASKELAGLSSYNEQFF
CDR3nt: TGTGCCAGCAAAGAGCTAGCGGGGCTGAGCTCCTACAATGAGCAGTTCTTC

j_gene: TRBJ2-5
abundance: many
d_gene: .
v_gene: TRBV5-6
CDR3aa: CASSLPGEVIGEETQYF
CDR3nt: TGTGCCAGCAGCTTACCAGGGGAGGTAATAGGCGAAGAGACCCAGTACTTC

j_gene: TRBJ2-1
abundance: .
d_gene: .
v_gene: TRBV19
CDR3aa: CASSIGINEQFF
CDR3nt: TGTGCCAGTAGTATCGGTATAAATGAGCAGTTCTTC

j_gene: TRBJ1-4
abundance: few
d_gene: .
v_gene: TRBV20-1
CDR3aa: CSARDSTAATNEKLFF
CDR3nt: TGCAGTGCTAGAGATTCGACCGCTGCAACTAATGAAAAACTGTTTTTT

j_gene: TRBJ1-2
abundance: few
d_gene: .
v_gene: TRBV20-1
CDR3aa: CSAQDPYGYTF
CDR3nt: TGCAGTGCTCAGGACCCCTATGGCTACACCTTC

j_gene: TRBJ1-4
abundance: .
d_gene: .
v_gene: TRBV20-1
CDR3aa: CSARDSPRMANEKLFF
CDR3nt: TGCAGTGCTCGGGACTCGCCCCGCATGGCTAATGAAAAACTGTTTTTT

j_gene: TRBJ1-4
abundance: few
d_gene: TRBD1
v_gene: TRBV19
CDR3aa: CASNKPGTGENEKLFF
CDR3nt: TGTGCCAGTAATAAGCCCGGGACAGGCGAAAATGAAAAACTGTTTTTT

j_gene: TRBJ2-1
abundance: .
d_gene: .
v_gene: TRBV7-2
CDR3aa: CASRGRQGSYYYNEQFF
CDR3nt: TGTGCCAGCCGGGGGCGGCAGGGCTCTTATTACTACAATGAGCAGTTCTTC

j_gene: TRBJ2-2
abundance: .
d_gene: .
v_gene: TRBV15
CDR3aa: CATSRDWGKNTGGLFF
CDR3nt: TGTGCCACCAGCAGAGATTGGGGTAAAAACACCGGGGGACTGTTTTTT

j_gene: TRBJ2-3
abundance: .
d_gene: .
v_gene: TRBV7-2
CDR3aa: CASSLSLEVHTDTQYF
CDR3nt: TGTGCCAGCAGCTTATCCCTAGAGGTTCACACAGATACGCAGTATTTT

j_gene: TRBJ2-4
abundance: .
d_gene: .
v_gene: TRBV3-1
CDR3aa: CASSHPGRTLDKNIQYF
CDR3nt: TGTGCCAGCAGCCACCCTGGCCGGACCCTGGACAAAAACATTCAGTACTTC

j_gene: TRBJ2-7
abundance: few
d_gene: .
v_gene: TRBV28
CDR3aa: CASSFERQDEQYF
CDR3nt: TGTGCCAGCAGTTTTGAGAGACAGGACGAGCAGTACTTC

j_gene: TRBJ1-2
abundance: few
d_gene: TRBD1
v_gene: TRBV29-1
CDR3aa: CSVGETGTYGYTF
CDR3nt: TGCAGCGTTGGCGAGACAGGGACCTATGGCTACACCTTC

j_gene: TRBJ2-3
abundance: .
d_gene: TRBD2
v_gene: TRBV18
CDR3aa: CASSPLRLAGVLDTDTQYF
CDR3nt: TGTGCCAGCTCACCACTTCGGCTAGCGGGGGTCTTGGACACAGATACGCAGTATTTT

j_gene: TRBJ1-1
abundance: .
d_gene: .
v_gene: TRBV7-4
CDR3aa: CASTLILPWGNTEAFF
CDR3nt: TGTGCCAGCACCCTTATCCTCCCCTGGGGTAACACTGAAGCTTTCTTT

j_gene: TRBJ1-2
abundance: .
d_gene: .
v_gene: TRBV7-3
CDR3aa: CASSRDAGYGYTF
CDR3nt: TGTGCCAGCAGCCGGGACGCAGGCTATGGCTACACCTTC

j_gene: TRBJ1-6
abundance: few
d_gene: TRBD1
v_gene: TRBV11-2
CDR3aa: CASSRIQGINSPLHF
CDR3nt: TGTGCCAGCAGTCGGATACAGGGGATTAATTCACCCCTCCACTTT

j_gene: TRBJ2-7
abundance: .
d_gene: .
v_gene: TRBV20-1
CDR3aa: CSAREGIGVYEQYF
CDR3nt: TGCAGTGCTAGAGAAGGGATAGGGGTCTACGAGCAGTACTTC

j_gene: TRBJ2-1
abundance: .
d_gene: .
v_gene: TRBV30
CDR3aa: CASGHRREQFF
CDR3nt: TGTGCCTCCGGGCACCGGCGGGAGCAGTTCTTC

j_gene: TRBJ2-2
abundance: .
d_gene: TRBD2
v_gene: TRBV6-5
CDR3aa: CASSYEGTSNGELFF
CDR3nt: TGTGCCAGCAGTTACGAGGGGACTAGCAACGGGGAGCTGTTTTTT

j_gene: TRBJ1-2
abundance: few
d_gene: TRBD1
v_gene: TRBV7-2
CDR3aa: CASSPTTGVYGYTF
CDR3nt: TGTGCCAGCAGCCCTACAACAGGGGTATATGGCTACACCTTC

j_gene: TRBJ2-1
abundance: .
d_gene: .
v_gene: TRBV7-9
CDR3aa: CASSFNQGGIHEQFF
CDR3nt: TGTGCCAGCAGCTTTAATCAGGGCGGGATACATGAGCAGTTCTTC

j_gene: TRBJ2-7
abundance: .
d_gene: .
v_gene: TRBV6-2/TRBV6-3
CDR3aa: CASSYSLQMASLYEQYF
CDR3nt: TGTGCCAGCAGTTACTCTCTTCAAATGGCTAGTCTCTACGAGCAGTACTTC

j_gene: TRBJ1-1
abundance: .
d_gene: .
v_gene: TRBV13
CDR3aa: CASSSRTRELNTEAFF
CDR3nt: TGTGCCAGCAGCTCCAGGACAAGGGAGCTGAACACTGAAGCTTTCTTT

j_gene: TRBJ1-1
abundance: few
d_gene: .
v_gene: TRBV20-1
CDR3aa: CSARGVRGMNTEAFF
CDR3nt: TGCAGTGCTAGAGGGGTGCGAGGAATGAACACTGAAGCTTTCTTT

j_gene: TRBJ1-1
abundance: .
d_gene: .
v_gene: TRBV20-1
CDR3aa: CSARGTGKNTEAFF
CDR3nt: TGCAGTGCTCGGGGGACGGGAAAGAACACTGAAGCTTTCTTT

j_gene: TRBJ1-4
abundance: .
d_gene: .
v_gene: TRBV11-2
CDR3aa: CASSFPEPGGTEKLFF
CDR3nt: TGTGCCAGCAGCTTCCCAGAGCCCGGGGGGACTGAAAAACTGTTTTTT

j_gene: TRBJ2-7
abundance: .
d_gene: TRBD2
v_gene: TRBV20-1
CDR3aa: CSAGGGSSYEQYF
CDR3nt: TGCAGTGCAGGAGGCGGGAGCTCCTACGAGCAGTACTTC

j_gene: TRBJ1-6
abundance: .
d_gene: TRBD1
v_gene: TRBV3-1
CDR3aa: CASNLGQGGSPLHF
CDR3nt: TGTGCCAGCAACCTCGGACAGGGCGGTTCACCCCTCCACTTT

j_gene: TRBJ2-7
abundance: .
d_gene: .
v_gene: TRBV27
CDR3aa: CASSFRRQVSYEQYF
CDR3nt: TGTGCCAGCAGTTTTCGTCGGCAGGTGAGCTACGAGCAGTACTTC

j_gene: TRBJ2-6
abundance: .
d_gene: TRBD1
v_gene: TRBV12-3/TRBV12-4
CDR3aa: CASSPQGEAGANVLTF
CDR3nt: TGTGCCAGCAGTCCCCAGGGGGAAGCTGGGGCCAACGTCCTGACTTTC

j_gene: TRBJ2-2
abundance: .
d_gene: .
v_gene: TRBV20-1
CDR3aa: CSARTGIQGDTGELFF
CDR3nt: TGCAGTGCTAGGACGGGGATACAGGGAGACACCGGGGAGCTGTTTTTT

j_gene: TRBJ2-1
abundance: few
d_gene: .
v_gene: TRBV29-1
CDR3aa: CSVDGRDQPGNEQFF
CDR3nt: TGCAGCGTTGACGGACGGGACCAGCCGGGCAATGAGCAGTTCTTC

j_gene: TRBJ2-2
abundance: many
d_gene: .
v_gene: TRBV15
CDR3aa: CATSRVGELFF
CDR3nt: TGTGCCACCAGCAGGGTGGGGGAGCTGTTTTTT

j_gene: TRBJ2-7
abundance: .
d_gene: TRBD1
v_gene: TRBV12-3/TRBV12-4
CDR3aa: CASGPTDRGSRYEQYF
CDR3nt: TGTGCCAGCGGGCCGACCGACAGGGGGTCGCGCTACGAGCAGTACTTC

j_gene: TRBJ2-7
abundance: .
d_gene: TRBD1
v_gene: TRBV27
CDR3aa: CASGTAPYEQYF
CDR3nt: TGTGCCAGCGGGACAGCCCCCTACGAGCAGTACTTC

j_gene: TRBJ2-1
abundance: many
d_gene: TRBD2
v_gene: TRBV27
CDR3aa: CASSLTSGSNEQFF
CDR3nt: TGTGCCAGCAGTTTAACTAGCGGGAGCAATGAGCAGTTCTTC